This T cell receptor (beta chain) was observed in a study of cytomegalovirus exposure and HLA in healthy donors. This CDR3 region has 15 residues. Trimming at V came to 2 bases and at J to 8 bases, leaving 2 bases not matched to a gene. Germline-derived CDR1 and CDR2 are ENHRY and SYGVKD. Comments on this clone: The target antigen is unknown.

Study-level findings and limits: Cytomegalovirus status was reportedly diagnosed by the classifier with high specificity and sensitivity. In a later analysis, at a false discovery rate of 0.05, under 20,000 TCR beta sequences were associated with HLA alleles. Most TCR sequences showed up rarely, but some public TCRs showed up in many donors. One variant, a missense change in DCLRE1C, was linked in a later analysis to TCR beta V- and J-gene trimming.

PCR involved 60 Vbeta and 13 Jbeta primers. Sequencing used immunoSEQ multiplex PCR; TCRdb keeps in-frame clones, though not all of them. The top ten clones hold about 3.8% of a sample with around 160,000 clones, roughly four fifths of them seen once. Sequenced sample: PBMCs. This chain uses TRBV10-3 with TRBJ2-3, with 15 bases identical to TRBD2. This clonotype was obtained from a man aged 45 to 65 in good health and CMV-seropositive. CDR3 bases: TGTGCCATCAGTGAGGGGACTAGCGGGGGGAGTACGCAGTATTTT. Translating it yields CAISEGTSGGSTQYF.